This T cell receptor beta chain was recovered during a study of cytomegalovirus exposure and HLA in healthy donors. Study observations and caveats: Reportedly, TCR beta sequences accurately predicted HLA-A and HLA-B alleles in most subjects. High sensitivity and specificity were reportedly achieved when the classifier diagnosed cytomegalovirus status. In a later analysis, TCR beta V- and J-gene trimming showed a link to a missense DCLRE1C variant.

Of note for this clone: Its antigen is not known.

Though nominally healthy at sampling, donors likely had unrecorded immune exposures. Both 60 Vbeta primers and 13 Jbeta primers went into the PCR. Profiled with immunoSEQ multiplex PCR; TCRdb holds only in-frame clones, not every one. The repertoire holds about 120,000 clones, with approximately 80% as singletons. Sequencing input: PBMCs. This clonotype was obtained from a woman between 18 and 29 years old in good health and CMV-seronegative.

CDR3 sequence: CASSPSMGQGVTEAFF. As DNA, the CDR3 is TGTGCCAGCAGCCCATCAATGGGACAGGGGGTCACTGAAGCTTTCTTT. The gene calls are TRBV7-9 and TRBJ1-1; 11 positions agree with TRBD1. This CDR3 comprises 16 residues. Looked up from germline, CDR1 is SEHNR and CDR2 is FQNEAQ (reference sequence). J gave up 4 bases and V 5 bases, and 9 bases lay outside the gene matches. The complete variable domain, with remaining parts taken from reference TRBV7-9 and TRBJ1-1, reads DTGVSQNPRHKITKRGQNVTFRCDPISEHNRLYWYRQTLGQGPEFLTYFQNEAQLEKSRLLSDRFSAERPKGSFSTLEIQRTEQGDSAMYLCASSPSMGQGVTEAFFGQGTRLTVV.